The 23 T cell receptor beta chains presented below share a single source sample, sequenced in a study of cytomegalovirus exposure and HLA in healthy donors. Researchers ran the PCR with 60 Vbeta and 13 Jbeta primers. Produced via immunoSEQ multiplex PCR; TCRdb's table is partial and in-frame only. The table lists around 90,000 clones, around 84% of them singletons, with around a tenth in the top ten. What was sequenced was PBMCs. The receptors shown here come from a human donor in good health.

The rearrangement uses TRBV29-1 and TRBJ1-1, with TRBD1 as a possible D gene (6 bases). The CDR3 is 15 amino acids. Per germline, CDR1 SQVTM and CDR2 ANQGSEA. V was trimmed by 3 bases and J by 4 bases, leaving 18 bases between them. For the CDR3, the DNA is TGCAGCGTTGACAGGGGAGATGGAGGAGGCACTGAAGCTTTCTTT. Encoded protein: CSVDRGDGGGTEAFF.

The chain recombines TRBV29-1 with TRBJ2-1; D is possibly TRBD2 (5 bases). The CDR3 spans 11 residues. CDR1 is SQVTM, CDR2 ANQGSEA, per germline. Trimming took off 5 bases at V and 10 bases at J, with 12 bases between the two ends. The CDR3: CSVSTWEEQFF. The CDR3 DNA reads as TGCAGCGTTTCCACCTGGGAGGAGCAGTTCTTC.

The chain carries TRBV14 and TRBJ1-2; D is possibly TRBD1 (5 bases). Germline V gives CDR1 SGHDN, CDR2 FVKESK. V shed 2 bases and J shed 8 bases, with 21 bases lying between them. The CDR3 covers 16 residues. The CDR3 reads CASSQQWPRKGKGYTF. DNA of the CDR3: TGTGCCAGCAGCCAACAGTGGCCCCGGAAGGGGAAAGGCTACACCTTC.

The chain couples TRBV5-1 to TRBJ2-3, with 7 positions matching TRBD2. The CDR3 spans 15 residues. The germline V gene has CDR1 SGHRS and CDR2 YFSETQ. V gave up 4 bases and J gave up 3 bases; unmatched junction bases: 8. Here the CDR3 reads CASSTFRGRTDTQYF. Written as DNA, the CDR3 is TGCGCCAGCAGCACCTTTCGCGGGAGAACAGATACGCAGTATTTT. The whole variable domain, filled in from reference TRBV5-1 and TRBJ2-3, reads KAGVTQTPRYLIKTRGQQVTLSCSPISGHRSVSWYQQTPGQGLQFLFEYFSETQRNKGNFPGRFSGRQFSNSRSEMNVSTLELGDSALYLCASSTFRGRTDTQYFGPGTRLTVL.

This clone was seen a few times. Written as DNA, the CDR3 is TGTGCCAGCAGTTTAGCGGGATGGGTTGTCTCGTACTTC. Protein product: CASSLAGWVVSYF. The V and J genes are TRBV28 and TRBJ2-7; TRBD2 might be the D (6 bases). Germline V gene lookup returns CDR1 MDHEN and CDR2 SYDVKM. The CDR3 consists of 13 residues. Trimming cost V 2 bases and J 12 bases, with 17 bases left between them.

This clone was found once. V usage is TRBV6-6 and J usage is TRBJ1-1; 8 bases are shared with TRBD1. This CDR3 spans 14 amino acids. V lost 2 bases, J lost 4 bases, and 3 bases stayed unmatched. From germline, CDR1 is MNHNY and CDR2 SVGAGI (reference sequence). CDR3 residues: CASSYRDRFTEAFF. As DNA, the CDR3 is TGTGCCAGCAGTTACAGGGACAGGTTCACTGAAGCTTTCTTT.

The chain uses TRBV5-6 and TRBJ1-1, with 9 bases identical to TRBD1. The germline V gene has CDR1 SGHDT and CDR2 YYEEEE. CDR3 length: 13 residues. The V and J ends lost 4 bases and 5 bases, in that order; junction bases with no gene match: 3. DNA of the CDR3: TGTGCCAGCAGCCACGGGACAGGGACTGAAGCTTTCTTT. It codes for CASSHGTGTEAFF.

This sequence joins TRBV15 and TRBJ2-7; tentatively, D is TRBD1 (5 bases). The V end was cut by 0 bases, the J end by 7 bases, with 13 bases between. Germline V gene lookup returns CDR1 LNHNV and CDR2 YYDKDF (reference sequence). The CDR3 has 14 residues. CDR3 region: CATSRDLGAPEQYF. The CDR3 DNA is TGTGCCACCAGCAGAGATTTAGGGGCGCCTGAGCAGTACTTC.

The chain couples TRBV4-2 to TRBJ2-1; perhaps TRBD2 as D (7 bases). With 5 bases removed from V and 6 bases from J, the gap between germline ends came to 20 bases. This CDR3 has 16 amino acids. CDR1 and CDR2 (germline): LGHNA, YNFKEQ. In DNA form, the CDR3 reads TGTGCCAGCAGCTGGGGGGGGGCTCTCGAAGGCAATGAGCAGTTCTTC. Translation: CASSWGGALEGNEQFF.

CDR3 nucleotides: TGCGCCAGCAGCCAAGAGTTTCCCGGGGATCGGGACTACGAGCAGTACTTC. It codes for CASSQEFPGDRDYEQYF. The J gene is TRBJ2-7, the V gene TRBV4-3; tentatively, D is TRBD2 (5 bases). Trimming took off 0 bases at V and 3 bases at J, with 18 bases between the two ends. This CDR3 is built from 17 residues. The V gene's germline CDR1 is LGHNA and CDR2 YSLEER.

The CDR3: CASSRPPGDTEAFF. CDR3 in DNA: TGTGCCAGCAGCCGCCCACCGGGGGACACTGAAGCTTTCTTT. This sequence joins TRBV27 and TRBJ1-1; tentative D call: TRBD1 (5 bases). From germline, CDR1 is MNHEY and CDR2 SMNVEV (reference sequence). This CDR3 contains 14 residues. Trimming removed 6 bases from V and 3 bases from J, with 14 bases in between.

The chain combines TRBV5-1 with TRBJ2-5; 11 bases are shared with TRBD2. In germline, CDR1 is SGHRS, CDR2 YFSETQ. The CDR3 sequence is 14 residues long. The V and J ends lost 2 bases and 5 bases, in that order; junction bases with no gene match: 2. This CDR3 reads CASSFSSGGETQYF. CDR3 bases: TGCGCCAGCAGCTTCTCTAGCGGGGGGGAGACCCAGTACTTC.

This chain links TRBV11-2 with TRBJ2-1; possible D gene TRBD2, 6 bases. The CDR3 consists of 19 residues. The V and J ends lost 5 bases and 3 bases respectively, with 26 bases between them. Germline CDR1 and CDR2: SGHAT and FQNNGV. Written as DNA, the CDR3 is TGTGCCAGCAGCCGAAGCGGTCGAGCGGGCGCGCCCTACTACAATGAGCAGTTCTTC. Translated, it gives CASSRSGRAGAPYYNEQFF.

This chain joins TRBV27 and TRBJ2-6; maybe TRBD2 (6 bases). V lost 6 bases to trimming and J lost 0 bases, with 18 bases between them. Germline lookup yields CDR1 MNHEY and CDR2 SMNVEV (reference sequence). The CDR3 is 18 residues long. DNA for the CDR3: TGTGCCAGCAGCCCCCTAGCGCTAAATCCCTCTGGGGCCAACGTCCTGACTTTC. Protein sequence: CASSPLALNPSGANVLTF.

The chain uses TRBV4-1 and TRBJ1-2; D possibly corresponds to TRBD1 (5 bases). The germline gives CDR1 MGHRA, CDR2 YSYEKL. The ends were cut back, 6 bases at V and 1 base at J, with 18 bases in the middle. The CDR3 is made up of 16 amino acids. The CDR3 DNA reads TGCGCCAGCAGACCCCTGGCGGGGGTTGGTAACTATGGCTACACCTTC. It codes for CASRPLAGVGNYGYTF.

V gene TRBV4-2 combines with J gene TRBJ1-2; the D gene is possibly TRBD1 (5 bases). Germline loops: CDR1 LGHNA, CDR2 YNFKEQ. The CDR3 runs to 13 residues. Trimming removed 0 bases at V and 7 bases at J, with 9 bases between. CDR3 sequence: CASSQDRQGGYTF. The CDR3 region has the DNA TGTGCCAGCAGCCAAGATAGGCAGGGTGGCTACACCTTC.

This chain uses TRBV7-9 with TRBJ1-1, with a weak D call TRBD1 (5 bases). V dropped 1 base and J dropped 4 bases, with 13 bases sitting between them. CDR3 size: 15 residues. The V gene's germline CDR1 is SEHNR and CDR2 FQNEAQ (reference sequence). This CDR3 is CASSLVGGVGTEAFF. The CDR3 DNA sequence: TGTGCCAGCAGCTTAGTGGGGGGGGTGGGCACTGAAGCTTTCTTT.

The chain is built from TRBV28 and TRBJ1-2; D is undetermined. Trimming cost V 6 bases and J 5 bases, with 16 bases left between them. The CDR3 length is 14 residues. Germline CDR1 reads MDHEN; CDR2 reads SYDVKM. CDR3 loop: CASSTSLHGYGYTF. CDR3 DNA: TGTGCCAGCAGCACCTCTCTTCACGGGTATGGCTACACCTTC.

The chain joins TRBV6-6 to TRBJ1-5; TRBD1 is a possible D gene (5 bases). Looked up from germline, CDR1 is MNHNY and CDR2 is SVGAGI (reference sequence). V was trimmed by 3 bases and J by 4 bases, leaving 10 bases between them. The CDR3 is 14 amino acids. CDR3 DNA: TGTGCCAGCAGTTATTCGGGGGATAATCAGCCCCAGCATTTT. Translation: CASSYSGDNQPQHF.

The rearrangement links TRBV7-9 to TRBJ2-3; the D gene is possibly TRBD2 (5 bases). Germline CDR1 reads SEHNR; CDR2 reads FQNEAQ (reference sequence). The CDR3 spans 12 residues. V lost 8 bases, J lost 4 bases, and 10 bases lay in between. This chain's CDR3 is CASGAGADTQYF. The CDR3 nucleotides are TGTGCCAGCGGCGCGGGCGCAGATACGCAGTATTTT. The complete variable domain, with remaining parts taken from reference TRBV7-9 and TRBJ2-3, reads DTGVSQNPRHKITKRGQNVTFRCDPISEHNRLYWYRQTLGQGPEFLTYFQNEAQLEKSRLLSDRFSAERPKGSFSTLEIQRTEQGDSAMYLCASGAGADTQYFGPGTRLTVL.

This sequence joins TRBV28 and TRBJ2-5, with 7 bases fitting TRBD1. The CDR3 spans 14 residues. Losses at the gene ends were 6 bases for V and 2 bases for J; bases not matched to a gene: 6. CDR1 is MDHEN and CDR2 is SYDVKM in the germline V gene. The CDR3 DNA follows: TGTGCCAGCAGCCTTGGGACAGTACAAGAGACCCAGTACTTC. Translating gives CASSLGTVQETQYF.

The rearrangement uses TRBV27 and TRBJ2-7; the D is unclear. Trimming took 3 bases from V and 0 from J, leaving 9 bases between them. Germline V gene sequence: CDR1 MNHEY, CDR2 SMNVEV (reference sequence). The CDR3 is made up of 14 amino acids. The CDR3 protein is CASSFGRSSYEQYF. Here the CDR3 DNA reads TGTGCCAGCAGTTTTGGTAGGAGCTCCTACGAGCAGTACTTC.

V is TRBV19 and J is TRBJ1-5; D may be TRBD1 (5 bases). Germline V gene lookup returns CDR1 LNHDA and CDR2 SQIVND (reference sequence). Trimming pared 6 bases from V and 6 bases from J, leaving 18 bases between. CDR3 size: 15 residues. The CDR3 protein is CASSGQASRSQPQHF. As DNA, the CDR3 is TGTGCCAGTAGCGGACAAGCAAGTCGGAGTCAGCCCCAGCATTTT.